This T cell receptor beta chain came from a study of beta chain features in type 1 diabetes. The investigators reverse transcribed all of the isolated RNA, so they sequenced expressed TCRB transcripts. The read count averaged approximately 3.5 million across naive, central memory and regulatory T cell samples. The repertoire was sequenced with immunoSEQ multiplex PCR; TCRdb's copy has only in-frame clones and lacks some. Altogether about 900,000 clones are present, about a sixth being singletons, with the ten largest covering 0.02% to 0.025%. CDR1 and CDR2 from the germline V gene are ENHRY and SYGVKD. CDR3 length equals 17 residues. The V gene end was trimmed by 0 bases and the J gene end by 3 bases; junction bases not matched to a gene: 10.

Material: naive CD4+ T cells from blood. The V and J genes are TRBV10-3 and TRBJ1-2; 7 nucleotides agree with TRBD1. The source is a woman aged 18-30 years in good health. CDR3 region: CAISESPGRGFDYGYTF. The CDR3 coding sequence is TGTGCCATCAGTGAGTCGCCGGGCAGGGGGTTTGACTATGGCTACACCTTC.